This TCR beta chain was documented in a study of T cells in Graves' hyperthyroidism and ophthalmopathy. RNA transcripts served as the template for amplifying TCR beta CDR3 regions. TCR CDR3 regions were first amplified by RT-PCR with HTBI primers. TCRdb re-analysed the multiplex PCR reads in MiXCR, keeping a single row per CDR3 protein. Of about 300,000 distinct CDR3 sequences in the sample, roughly 20% are singletons; the top ten hold about 35%. The CDR3 length is 13 residues. The germline V gene has CDR1 SNHLY and CDR2 FYNNEI. Trimming removed 5 bases from V and 3 bases from J, with 10 bases in between. This clonotype was counted many times.

The clonotype originates from a man aged 50 to 59 with Graves' ophthalmopathy. V and J are TRBV2 and TRBJ2-5; D possibly matches TRBD1 or TRBD2 (5 bases each). The source material was blood. CDR3 in amino acids: CASSPGTKETQYF. The CDR3 DNA reads TGTGCCAGCAGTCCCGGGACCAAAGAGACCCAGTACTTC.